This T cell receptor (beta chain) was recovered during a study of response to subunit inactivated influenza vaccine. This clonotype turned up a few times. The antigen is not known. TCRdb re-derived calls from the RT-PCR reads in MiXCR, one entry per CDR3 protein. The top ten hold around 6.5% of the sample, which has some 640,000 distinct CDR3 sequences, approximately 15% seen once. Study-level findings and limits: It was suggested by the authors that few new T cells are recruited by each seasonal influenza vaccination.

This CDR3 is 14 amino acids long. Losses at the gene ends were 1 base for V and 3 bases for J; bases not matched to a gene: 6. From germline, CDR1 is DFQATT and CDR2 SNEGSKA (reference sequence). Source: PBMCs from blood, taken around 15 days before vaccination. V usage is TRBV20-1 and J usage is TRBJ2-7; 7 bases map to TRBD1. This receptor was obtained from a man aged 50 to 60 who received an inactivated influenza vaccine. CDR3: CSARAPDRVYEQYF. The CDR3 nucleotides read TGCAGTGCTAGAGCCCCAGACAGGGTCTACGAGCAGTACTTC.